This T cell receptor (beta chain) was identified during a study of identical twins (dated by TCRdb to about 2016). Study-wide context: TCR alpha and beta repertoires from monozygotic twins, unrelated adults of various ages and cord blood were deep-sequenced to test whether fetal clonotypes persist. To rule out contamination, replicate twin experiments were performed at different times with different library preparation protocols. What the authors observed across the whole study: Because the same donors could not be followed over many years, the conclusions depended on cross-sectional statistical analysis. Abundant cord blood beta clonotypes carried fewer insertions; young adult naive repertoires showed a weaker similar trend, while memory repertoires showed none. Invariant T cells such as MAIT and iNKT could partly confound zero-insertion analyses, although diverse VJ usage argued against such confounding for most clonotypes. Compared with coincidental sharing between unrelated individuals, out-of-frame TCR alpha sequences shared between twins had an excess of sequences with low generation probability. In monozygotic twins, recombination models systematically underestimated out-of-frame TCR alpha sharing, but the models matched the sharing seen between unrelated individuals. In beta out-of-frame sequences, excess twin sharing was weaker, because having fewer shared sequences lowered the signal-to-noise ratio.

Only healthy Caucasian donors were included. The twin cohort consisted of three pairs of female monozygotic twins, all aged roughly 18 to 29 years. Miltenyi CD45RO+ enrichment and human naive T-cell isolation kits were used to isolate memory (CD45RO+) and naive T cells from PBMC. About this clonotype itself: No cognate antigen has been identified for it. Base-call qualities are not available, and no considerably larger clone is one nucleotide away.

The germline V gene gives CDR1 as SGDLS and CDR2 as YYNGEE. V is reduced by 4 bases and J by 3 bases, leaving a spacing of 11 bases between them. The CDR3 has 15 amino acids, counting the end cysteine and phenylalanine. Of the read, only the CDR3 DNA is kept; its 45 bases are in frame from base 1. Receptor libraries were prepared by 5' RACE. Sequencing instrument: Illumina HiSeq 2000. A universal primer binding site was introduced by template switching, and a unique molecular identifier was present in the final cDNA, enabling accurate counting of TCR cDNA molecules. Specific primers in the conserved constant-segment region were used to synthesize first-strand cDNA for the TCR alpha and beta chains. To control for contamination, each cDNA library was double barcoded with a SMART-Mk sample barcode plus Illumina barcodes. TruSeq adapter sequences, together with Illumina sample barcodes, were added in two successive PCR steps. Sequencing of the TCR alpha and beta cDNA libraries was done on the Illumina HiSeq platform using custom primers. The original methods were these. Raw reads were processed with MiGEC to extract unique molecular identifiers, and MiXCR was used to determine CDR3 positions. For each individual, recombination models were inferred using an EM algorithm with the repgenHMM and IGoR tools. The analysis of shared clonotypes was done with the tcR package in R, with sharing normalized by the product of cloneset sizes. To study raw recombination free of thymic and clonal selection effects, out-of-frame nonproductive sequences were analyzed. TCRdb reran the public reads through fastp at Q25 and MiXCR, keeping productive beta chains. Entries are consolidated by CDR3 protein sequence, retaining the most common genes and DNA. The V and J calls and clone size come from TCRdb's table, not from the authors' own analysis. The sample yields roughly 290,000 distinct CDR3 sequences; under 9.5% were counted once. The ten largest clones represent approximately 2.1% of the sample.

The same data also went into a second study, on yellow fever vaccine responses in identical twins. The second study also describes: The authors reported that the T cell response to vaccination in identical twins appeared partly convergent and partly personalized. Focusing on identical twins, the study followed the T cell clones that responded to the vaccine, and did so with precision.

This TCR was sampled from a woman between 18 and 29 years old in good health. The specimen was memory (CD45RO+) T cells sorted from blood. Sample cell subset or site, as interpreted from the label and publication: CD45RO+ enriched T cells. This chain is built from TRBV9 and TRBJ1-6; the D segment could be TRBD1, given 5 matching bases. Here is the DNA: TGTGCCAGCAGCCTCGTTGACAGCTATAATTCACCCCTCCACTTT. It is translated as CASSLVDSYNSPLHF.